Ten or more counts support the clone carrying this T cell receptor (beta chain). The record originates from a study of early T cells in non-severe SARS-CoV-2 infection. Each CDR3 protein is one row after TCRdb ran MiXCR on the 5' RACE reads. The sample lists 40,000 to 60,000 distinct CDR3 sequences; 3.5% to 5% were seen once. This CDR3 has 12 amino acids. Per the germline V gene, CDR1 is MDHEN and CDR2 is SYDVKM. Trimming removed 3 bases at V and 9 bases at J, with 12 bases between. The sequenced sample consisted of whole blood. This clonotype was sampled from an adult who was a healthcare worker with PCR-confirmed SARS-CoV-2 infection or an uninfected control (not recorded which). This chain connects TRBV28 to TRBJ2-7, with D unclear. The CDR3 here is CASSFSGGRQYF. The CDR3 region has the DNA TGTGCCAGCAGTTTCTCCGGTGGTCGGCAGTACTTC.